This TCR beta chain came from a study of blood T cell repertoires in COVID-19. Across the whole study: The analysed material was cDNA or gDNA that came from T cells, B-cell-depleted T cells, or PBMCs.

The CDR3 extends over 14 amino acids. CDR1 and CDR2 from the germline V gene are SGHNT and YYREEE (reference sequence). V gave up 1 base and J gave up 3 bases, with 8 bases separating them. Recruited during active infection, patients (from Seattle) were subsequently followed longitudinally. Per the original data handling: From reference gene primer amplification, estimates of nucleated cell counts were derived. Clones were read by immunoSEQ multiplex PCR, and TCRdb kept only the in-frame ones, dropping some. The D gene and trimming were derived from the DNA, and the V and J assignments and clone size from that table. The sample shows 250,000 to 300,000 clones, 85% to 90% of them seen only once.

The TCR originated in a woman aged 30 to 39 with COVID-19, enrolled during active disease. Sample: peripheral blood. The rearrangement joins TRBV5-4 to TRBJ1-3, with D unresolved. The CDR3 region has the DNA TGTGCCAGCAGCTTGAAGGGAGGTGGAAACACCATATATTTT. Translated: CASSLKGGGNTIYF.